The 27 T cell receptor beta chains below were found in one sample sequenced in a study of OX40 agonist ivuxolimab in advanced cancers. Sequencing was performed with immunoSEQ multiplex PCR; in TCRdb, only in-frame clones are kept and a portion is missing. This table has over 50,000 clones, 92% appearing once. The sequencing used CD4+ or CD8+ T cells sorted from blood, collected in a trial of the OX40 agonist ivuxolimab. The receptors originated from an adult with an advanced solid tumor such as melanoma, head and neck, liver or kidney cancer.

The chain employs TRBV2 and TRBJ2-1; weak D call: TRBD1 (5 bases). V was pared by 8 bases and J by 4 bases, with 9 bases between. In germline, CDR1 is SNHLY, CDR2 FYNNEI. This CDR3 comprises 12 residues. CDR3 in DNA: TGTGCCAGCGGGGCAGTGTACAATGAGCAGTTCTTC. It codes for CASGAVYNEQFF. Complete variable domain (other parts from reference TRBV2 and TRBJ2-1): EPEVTQTPSHQVTQMGQEVILRCVPISNHLYFYWYRQILGQKVEFLVSFYNNEISEKSEIFDDQFSVERPDGSNFTLKIRSTKLEDSAMYFCASGAVYNEQFFGPGTRLTVL.

This chain uses TRBV29-1 with TRBJ1-2; possibly TRBD1 for D (6 bases). The CDR3 spans 12 residues. Trimming shortened V by 6 bases and J by 4 bases, and 12 bases separated the two germline ends. Per the germline V gene, CDR1 is SQVTM and CDR2 is ANQGSEA. The CDR3 DNA reads as TGCAGCGTCACCAGGGGTGCCTATGGCTACACCTTC. Its translation is CSVTRGAYGYTF.

The V gene is TRBV19, the J gene TRBJ2-5, with D possibly matching TRBD2 (5 bases). The DNA matches TRBJ2-7 better at its end, which makes the J call doubtful. CDR3 size: 14 residues. Germline-derived CDR1 and CDR2 are LNHDA and SQIVND (reference sequence). CDR3: CASSIAGSLYEQYF. The CDR3 nucleotides are TGTGCCAGTAGTATAGCTGGGAGTTTGTACGAGCAGTACTTC.

The chain couples TRBV13 to TRBJ2-7, with D perhaps given as TRBD1 or TRBD2 (6 bases each). CDR3 length: 16 amino acids. The germline V gene encodes CDR1 PRHDT and CDR2 FYEKMQ (reference sequence). V lost 6 bases to trimming and J lost 5 bases, with 23 bases between them. Here the CDR3 reads CASSYTEQGGKDEQYF. In DNA, the CDR3 is TGTGCCAGCAGTTACACCGAACAGGGAGGTAAAGACGAGCAGTACTTC.

The rearrangement joins TRBV27 to TRBJ2-1, with a tentative D call TRBD1 (5 bases). V lost 6 bases to trimming and J lost 8 bases, with 14 bases between them. The germline V gene encodes CDR1 MNHEY and CDR2 SMNVEV (reference sequence). CDR3 length: 13 amino acids. In nucleotides, the CDR3 is TGTGCCAGCAGCTATACTCAGGGCCATGAGCAGTTCTTC. It specifies CASSYTQGHEQFF.

In its sample, this clone was seen a few times. This chain joins TRBV19 and TRBJ1-5; D is perhaps TRBD1 (6 bases). Trimming stripped 5 bases from V and 6 bases from J, with 14 bases between. This CDR3 is built from 14 residues. From germline, CDR1 is LNHDA and CDR2 SQIVND (reference sequence). The CDR3: CASSPGQGVQPQHF. The CDR3, as DNA: TGTGCCAGTAGTCCGGGACAAGGGGTTCAGCCCCAGCATTTT.

To note about this clone: Other DNA variants within this sample encode the same CDR3. The gene calls are TRBV27 and TRBJ1-2; D is undetermined. CDR1 and CDR2 from the germline V gene are MNHEY and SMNVEV (reference sequence). The CDR3 totals 15 residues. Trimming took 0 bases from V and 6 from J, leaving 14 bases between them. The CDR3: CASSLSSGLQNGYTF. Written as DNA, the CDR3 is TGTGCCAGCAGTTTATCTTCGGGCCTTCAGAATGGCTACACCTTC.

This clone was observed a handful of times. The V and J genes are TRBV5-4 and TRBJ2-7; 10 bases map to TRBD1. Germline CDR1 is SGHNT and CDR2 is YYREEE (reference sequence). After removal of 4 bases from V and 5 bases from J, the junction contained 3 bases not matched to a gene. The CDR3 has 13 residues. The CDR3 loop reads CASSVDRGNEQYF. The CDR3 nucleotides are TGTGCCAGCAGCGTGGACAGGGGGAACGAGCAGTACTTC.

The CDR3 here is CASCPGTGDEQYF. As DNA, the CDR3 is TGCGCCAGTTGTCCCGGGACAGGGGACGAGCAGTACTTC. The chain couples TRBV10-2 to TRBJ2-7, with 10 bases lining up with TRBD1. The J segment lost 5 bases and the V segment lost 9 bases, leaving 7 bases of the junction unmatched. The CDR3 is 13 residues long. Per germline, CDR1 WSHSY and CDR2 SAAADI.

V usage is TRBV6-5 and J usage is TRBJ2-7; D unclear. The CDR3 is made up of 14 amino acids. Germline V gives CDR1 MNHEY, CDR2 SVGAGI. V gave up 2 bases and J gave up 5 bases, with 13 bases separating them. CDR3 residues: CASSYHPKRDEQYF. The DNA of the CDR3 is TGTGCCAGCAGTTACCATCCAAAGCGAGACGAGCAGTACTTC.

V and J are TRBV7-9 and TRBJ2-7; 7 bases agree with TRBD2. CDR1 and CDR2 (germline): SEHNR, FQNEAQ (reference sequence). The CDR3 is 14 residues long. V trimming: 5 bases; J trimming: 6 bases; junction bases outside the gene matches: 10. The CDR3 region is CASSQPSGTGEQYF. The CDR3 bases are TGTGCCAGCAGCCAACCGAGCGGGACGGGCGAGCAGTACTTC.

This clone was counted a few times. The rearrangement uses TRBV10-3 and TRBJ2-2, with D unclear. The V end lost 8 bases, the J end lost 0 bases, and 7 bases lay between the germline ends. This CDR3 has 13 amino acids. Germline CDR1 ENHRY, CDR2 SYGVKD. CDR3: CAIRGSNTGELFF. Here the CDR3 DNA reads TGTGCCATCCGTGGGTCGAACACCGGGGAGCTGTTTTTT.

The chain couples TRBV2 to TRBJ1-4; 11 bases align to TRBD1. CDR1 is SNHLY, CDR2 FYNNEI, per germline. The CDR3 runs 19 residues. The V and J ends lost 5 bases and 3 bases, in that order; junction bases with no gene match: 14. The CDR3 DNA sequence: TGTGCCAGCAGTCCGTTTCCTGGACAGGGGGCAAAATCTAATGAAAAACTGTTTTTT. This encodes CASSPFPGQGAKSNEKLFF.

The chain combines TRBV19 with TRBJ2-2, with TRBD1 matching 8 bases. The CDR3 runs to 13 residues. Germline V gene sequence: CDR1 LNHDA, CDR2 SQIVND (reference sequence). The ends lost 6 bases at V and 4 bases at J; junction bases unmatched: 1. The CDR3 DNA sequence: TGTGCCAGTAGCACAGGGGGCACCGGGGAGCTGTTTTTT. As protein: CASSTGGTGELFF.

The V and J genes are TRBV28 and TRBJ1-3; D unclear. The CDR3 extends over 14 amino acids. Per germline, CDR1 MDHEN and CDR2 SYDVKM. V lost 2 bases and J lost 3, with 8 bases in between. The DNA of the CDR3 is TGTGCCAGCAGTTTACCCTATAGTGGAAACACCATATATTTT. Its protein is CASSLPYSGNTIYF.

This chain connects TRBV28 to TRBJ2-7; D is unclear. Germline V gene data show CDR1 as MDHEN and CDR2 as SYDVKM. Trimming cost V 4 bases and J 2 bases, with 9 bases left between them. The CDR3 sequence is 13 residues long. CDR3 loop: CASSSGRTYEQYF. CDR3 in DNA: TGTGCCAGCAGTTCAGGACGGACCTACGAGCAGTACTTC.

V and J are TRBV11-2 and TRBJ1-1; 7 positions match TRBD1. Germline V CDR1 and CDR2: SGHAT, FQNNGV. The CDR3 contains 15 residues. V trimming: 3 bases; J trimming: 0 bases; junction bases outside the gene matches: 4. The CDR3 sequence is CASSFSGGVNTEAFF. The DNA for the CDR3 is TGTGCCAGCAGCTTTTCAGGGGGGGTGAACACTGAAGCTTTCTTT.

The chain recombines TRBV4-3 with TRBJ2-4; perhaps TRBD1 as D (6 bases). Deletions cut 2 bases from V and 0 bases from J, with 11 bases between. Germline CDR1 reads LGHNA; CDR2 reads YSLEER. CDR3 length: 16 residues. CDR3: CASSQQTGLAKNIQYF. CDR3 coding DNA: TGCGCCAGCAGCCAACAGACAGGCTTAGCCAAAAACATTCAGTACTTC.

The chain joins TRBV5-6 to TRBJ1-4, with D uncertain. V was shortened by 0 bases and J by 8 bases, with 14 bases between the two germline ends. Germline V CDR1 and CDR2: SGHDT, YYEEEE. This CDR3 is built from 15 residues. The CDR3 loop reads CASSLVRVDDEKLFF. The CDR3 DNA reads as TGTGCCAGCAGCTTGGTTCGAGTGGATGACGAAAAACTGTTTTTT.

The rearrangement uses TRBV7-8 and TRBJ1-5; 7 bases agree with TRBD1. Germline trimming cut 3 bases from V and 3 bases from J; bases unmatched to any gene: 5. The CDR3 runs to 15 residues. Germline V gene data show CDR1 as SGHVS and CDR2 as FQNEAQ. The CDR3 is CASSFNRGPNQPQHF. In DNA, the CDR3 is TGTGCCAGCAGCTTTAACAGGGGCCCCAATCAGCCCCAGCATTTT.

The chain employs TRBV5-1 and TRBJ2-1; 11 bases fit TRBD2. Germline V gives CDR1 SGHRS, CDR2 YFSETQ. The CDR3 consists of 13 residues. Germline trimming cut 0 bases from V and 13 bases from J; bases unmatched to any gene: 3. CDR3 region: CASSLVSGRGQFF. CDR3 nucleotide sequence: TGCGCCAGCAGCTTGGTTAGCGGGAGGGGCCAGTTCTTC.

This chain joins TRBV15 and TRBJ2-5, with TRBD1 matching 7 bases. This CDR3 is 14 amino acids long. The V segment lost 3 bases and the J segment 5 bases; nucleotides outside the gene matches: 6. Germline V gene data show CDR1 as LNHNV and CDR2 as YYDKDF (reference sequence). CDR3 DNA sequence: TGTGCCACCAGCAGGACAGGGATGGCGGAGACCCAGTACTTC. Translated, it gives CATSRTGMAETQYF.

The chain couples TRBV4-2 to TRBJ1-3; tentatively, D is TRBD1 (6 bases). This CDR3 spans 16 amino acids. V dropped 0 bases and J dropped 3 bases, with 12 bases sitting between them. CDR1 is LGHNA, CDR2 YNFKEQ, per germline. The CDR3 DNA reads as TGTGCCAGCAGCCAAGAGGGTAGGGGGGGTGGAAACACCATATATTTT. Protein sequence: CASSQEGRGGGNTIYF.

V gene TRBV19 combines with J gene TRBJ2-3, with D possibly being TRBD2 (6 bases). The CDR3 is 14 amino acids. CDR1 is LNHDA, CDR2 SQIVND, per germline (reference sequence). The germline V and J ends were trimmed by 5 bases and 3 bases, with 12 bases remaining between them. This CDR3 reads CASSSGGATDTQYF. The CDR3 nucleotides read TGTGCCAGTAGTTCCGGGGGTGCAACAGATACGCAGTATTTT.

The V gene is TRBV30, the J gene TRBJ1-5; possibly TRBD1 for D (6 bases). The ends were cut back, 0 bases at V and 6 bases at J, with 9 bases in the middle. Germline V gene data show CDR1 as GTSNPN and CDR2 as SVGIG (reference sequence). This CDR3 is built from 13 residues. The CDR3 DNA reads TGTGCCTGGAGTGTGGGGGGGCCTCAGCCCCAGCATTTT. It yields the protein CAWSVGGPQPQHF.

The rearrangement uses TRBV29-1 and TRBJ2-3; TRBD2 is a possible D gene (6 bases). Germline V lookup: CDR1 SQVTM, CDR2 ANQGSEA. V was shortened by 4 bases and J by 3 bases, with 17 bases between the two germline ends. The CDR3 extends over 15 amino acids. The CDR3 here is CSVGSGEDLTDTQYF. CDR3 in DNA: TGCAGCGTTGGTAGCGGTGAGGATTTAACAGATACGCAGTATTTT.

The rearrangement uses TRBV5-6 and TRBJ1-5; D ambiguous. V was pared by 4 bases and J by 8 bases, with 7 bases between. This CDR3 region has 11 residues. The germline gives CDR1 SGHDT, CDR2 YYEEEE. The DNA of the CDR3 is TGTGCCAGCAGCCTAATTGAGCCCCAGCATTTT. This encodes CASSLIEPQHF.